This T cell receptor (beta chain) was documented in a study of T cell changes during pregnancy in multiple sclerosis. Clones were read by immunoSEQ multiplex PCR, and TCRdb kept only the in-frame ones, dropping some. The sample holds fewer than 85,000 clones, over 90% seen once. V was cut by 6 bases and J by 2 bases, with 12 bases left in between. Germline V CDR1 and CDR2: MNHNS, SASEGT. This CDR3 is 14 amino acids long. The sequences come from peripheral blood, collected in the second trimester of pregnancy. The clonotype was recovered from a female donor with multiple sclerosis, enrolled in a pregnancy study. The chain has TRBV6-1 and TRBJ2-3; perhaps TRBD2 as D (5 bases). The CDR3 coding sequence is TGTGCCAGCAGGACCGGGATTTACACAGATACGCAGTATTTT. Translating gives CASRTGIYTDTQYF.